The next 22 T cell receptor beta chains were all read from a single sample in a study of glioma-infiltrating T cells after dendritic cell vaccination. TCRdb's copy holds only in-frame clones and misses some; the assay was immunoSEQ multiplex PCR. The sample lists roughly 56,000 clones; 70% to 90% were seen once. The time point denotes: after dendritic cell vaccination, including at tumor progression/relapse. Material: blood, obtained after dendritic cell vaccination. These receptors all come from a human donor with glioblastoma.

This clone was seen only a few times. The CDR3 coding sequence is TGTGCCAGCAGCGCGATGCAGGGGGCTGTCGGAGGCTACACCTTC. Its translation is CASSAMQGAVGGYTF. The rearrangement uses TRBV7-2 and TRBJ1-2; 8 nucleotides match TRBD1. Germline CDR1 and CDR2: SGHTA and FQGNSA. The V and J ends lost 5 bases and 8 bases, in that order; junction bases with no gene match: 13. The CDR3 totals 15 residues.

The chain joins TRBV9 to TRBJ2-3, with a possible D match to TRBD2 (5 bases). The CDR3 totals 15 residues. Germline lookup yields CDR1 SGDLS and CDR2 YYNGEE. Trimming pared 0 bases from V and 1 base from J, leaving 9 bases between. In DNA form, the CDR3 reads TGTGCCAGCAGCGTAGGTCTAGCCGGCACAGATACGCAGTATTTT. Translating it yields CASSVGLAGTDTQYF.

The chain recombines TRBV7-3 with TRBJ1-6; D remains unclear. The V gene's germline CDR1 is SGHTA and CDR2 FQGTGA. The V end lost 0 bases, the J end lost 9 bases, and 12 bases lay between the germline ends. The CDR3 is 15 residues long. The CDR3 region is CASSLTADRGSPLHF. CDR3 coding DNA: TGTGCCAGCAGCTTAACGGCGGACCGGGGTTCACCCCTCCACTTT.

The V and J genes are TRBV4-2 and TRBJ1-6; unclear D gene. The V end lost 0 bases, the J end lost 11 bases, and 8 bases lay between the germline ends. The CDR3 consists of 13 residues. Looked up from germline, CDR1 is LGHNA and CDR2 is YNFKEQ. The CDR3 nucleotides are TGTGCCAGCAGCCAAGACTTGTTTCCACCCCTCCACTTT. Its protein is CASSQDLFPPLHF.

This clone was recorded a few times. The rearrangement joins TRBV11-3 to TRBJ1-2; D unresolved. CDR1 and CDR2 (germline): SGHNT, YENEEA. This CDR3 is built from 14 residues. V was cut by 2 bases and J by 2 bases, with 9 bases left in between. CDR3 protein: CASSLTLTNYGYTF. DNA of the CDR3: TGTGCCAGCAGCTTAACCCTCACAAACTATGGCTACACCTTC.

This chain links TRBV6-5 with TRBJ1-2; TRBD1 agrees at 10 bases. V lost 6 bases to trimming and J lost 1 base; unmatched junction nucleotides: 2. The length of the CDR3 is 14 residues. Germline loops: CDR1 MNHEY, CDR2 SVGAGI. The chain's CDR3 is CASRRDRGNYGYTF. In nucleotides, the CDR3 is TGTGCCAGCAGGAGGGACAGGGGTAACTATGGCTACACCTTC.

The rearrangement uses TRBV13 and TRBJ1-2, with 7 nucleotides matching TRBD1. The germline CDR1 and CDR2 sequences are PRHDT and FYEKMQ (reference sequence). The length of the CDR3 is 14 residues. The J segment lost 3 bases and the V segment lost 5 bases, leaving 6 bases of the junction unmatched. CDR3 bases: TGTGCCAGCAGCCATGGTACAGGGGACTATGGCTACACCTTC. This codes for CASSHGTGDYGYTF.

V gene TRBV5-8 combines with J gene TRBJ2-1; 12 bases agree with TRBD2. The CDR3 has 16 residues. V shed 4 bases, J shed 1 base, and the junction held 3 bases outside the gene matches. Germline-derived CDR1 and CDR2 are SGHTS and YDEGEE. CDR3 sequence: CASSAGTSGSYNEQFF. The DNA for the CDR3 is TGTGCCAGCAGCGCGGGGACTAGCGGGTCCTACAATGAGCAGTTCTTC.

Remarks on this clone: Different DNA sequences within this sample yield the same CDR3. The chain couples TRBV5-4 to TRBJ1-6; 10 bases are shared with TRBD1. The V gene end was trimmed by 4 bases and the J gene end by 7 bases; junction bases not matched to a gene: 5. This CDR3 comprises 15 residues. Germline V gene sequence: CDR1 SGHNT, CDR2 YYREEE (reference sequence). CDR3 sequence reads: CASSQKTGGNSPLHF. The CDR3 nucleotides read TGTGCCAGCAGCCAGAAGACAGGGGGCAATTCACCCCTCCACTTT. Together with reference TRBV5-4 and TRBJ1-6, the CDR3 gives the full variable domain: ETGVTQSPTHLIKTRGQQVTLRCSSQSGHNTVSWYQQALGQGPQFIFQYYREEENGRGNFPPRFSGLQFPNYSSELNVNALELDDSALYLCASSQKTGGNSPLHFGNGTRLTVT.

V usage is TRBV28 and J usage is TRBJ1-1; 7 nucleotides agree with TRBD1. The germline CDR1 and CDR2 sequences are MDHEN and SYDVKM. V was clipped by 5 bases and J by 7 bases; unmatched bases: 4. This CDR3 comprises 12 residues. The CDR3 spells CASSRQGFEAFF. As DNA, the CDR3 is TGTGCCAGCAGTCGACAGGGTTTTGAAGCTTTCTTT.

The chain couples TRBV25-1 to TRBJ1-1; the D gene is possibly TRBD1 (5 bases). Trimming removed 3 bases from V and 4 bases from J, with 18 bases in between. Germline V CDR1 and CDR2: MGHDK, SYGVNS. The CDR3 runs 16 residues. The CDR3, as DNA: TGTGCCAGCAGTGACCTCATGGGGGGAGGGGTCACTGAAGCTTTCTTT. It specifies CASSDLMGGGVTEAFF.

The gene calls are TRBV14 and TRBJ2-7; D gene uncertain. Germline loops: CDR1 SGHDN, CDR2 FVKESK. Trimming cost V 4 bases and J 4 bases, with 11 bases left between them. The CDR3 is made up of 13 amino acids. The CDR3, as DNA: TGTGCCAGCAGCCGCGGATCTTCTTACGAGCAGTACTTC. Its protein is CASSRGSSYEQYF.

The V gene is TRBV7-2, the J gene TRBJ1-1, with a tentative D call TRBD1 (6 bases). The length of the CDR3 is 14 residues. CDR1 is SGHTA, CDR2 FQGNSA, per germline. With 5 bases removed from V and 4 bases from J, the gap between germline ends came to 14 bases. The CDR3 reads CASSPLTGPTEAFF. The CDR3 bases are TGTGCCAGCAGCCCACTTACAGGGCCCACTGAAGCTTTCTTT.

The rearrangement uses TRBV7-2 and TRBJ2-5, with 9 bases aligning to TRBD1. With V trimmed by 0 bases and J by 4 bases, 3 bases remained unmatched. In germline, CDR1 is SGHTA, CDR2 FQGNSA. The CDR3 loop spans 15 amino acids. The CDR3 region has the DNA TGTGCCAGCAGCTTAGCCACAGGGGGCGCAGAGACCCAGTACTTC. This codes for CASSLATGGAETQYF.

This CDR3 is CASSTQGQNTGELFF. The CDR3 DNA reads as TGTGCCAGCAGCACCCAGGGGCAAAACACCGGGGAGCTGTTTTTT. The chain uses TRBV11-2 and TRBJ2-2, with D maybe TRBD1 (6 bases). The CDR3 runs 15 residues. Trimming took 5 bases from V and 2 from J, leaving 12 bases between them. Germline CDR1 reads SGHAT; CDR2 reads FQNNGV. The variable domain in full, with the rest retrieved from reference TRBV11-2 and TRBJ2-2, is EAGVAQSPRYKIIEKRQSVAFWCNPISGHATLYWYQQILGQGPKLLIQFQNNGVVDDSQLPKDRFSAERLKGVDSTLKIQPAKLEDSAVYLCASSTQGQNTGELFFGEGSRLTVL.

This chain links TRBV7-9 with TRBJ2-2; 10 bases agree with TRBD1. The CDR3 runs to 16 residues. V lost 2 bases to trimming and J lost 5 bases; unmatched junction nucleotides: 5. Germline V CDR1 and CDR2: SEHNR, FQNEAQ (reference sequence). This chain's CDR3 is CASSLSPGQGTGELFF. The CDR3 bases are TGTGCCAGCAGCTTATCCCCGGGACAGGGGACCGGGGAGCTGTTTTTT.

The chain carries TRBV5-1 and TRBJ2-3, with 9 bases that match TRBD2. The CDR3 runs to 17 residues. Germline loops: CDR1 SGHRS, CDR2 YFSETQ. Trimming at V came to 0 bases and at J to 1 base, leaving 6 bases not matched to a gene. CDR3 in amino acids: CASSLDLAGIGTDTQYF. CDR3 nucleotide sequence: TGCGCCAGCAGCTTGGATCTAGCGGGGATAGGCACAGATACGCAGTATTTT.

The chain couples TRBV11-3 to TRBJ2-5; TRBD1 matches at 8 bases. The CDR3 consists of 16 residues. With 5 bases clipped from V and 1 base from J, the junction kept 9 bases outside the gene matches. Germline CDR1 reads SGHNT; CDR2 reads YENEEA. The DNA for the CDR3 is TGTGCCAGCAGCCCAGGGGGCGGGGCCCTCCAAGAGACCCAGTACTTC. It encodes CASSPGGGALQETQYF.

The gene calls are TRBV7-2 and TRBJ2-7, with 10 positions matching TRBD2. Germline CDR1 reads SGHTA; CDR2 reads FQGNSA. J was trimmed by 5 bases and V by 2 bases; bases with no gene match: 6. This CDR3 contains 15 residues. In nucleotides, the CDR3 is TGTGCCAGCAGCTTACTCAGCGGGGGGGCAAACGAGCAGTACTTC. Amino acid sequence: CASSLLSGGANEQYF.

This chain connects TRBV13 to TRBJ1-2; no clear D gene. The germline V and J ends were trimmed by 1 base and 4 bases, with 7 bases remaining between them. Germline V lookup: CDR1 PRHDT, CDR2 FYEKMQ (reference sequence). This CDR3 is 13 amino acids long. Here the CDR3 DNA reads TGTGCCAGCAGCTTAGACCAGTCCTATGGCTACACCTTC. This gives the protein CASSLDQSYGYTF. Full variable domain (missing parts from reference TRBV13 and TRBJ1-2): AAGVIQSPRHLIKEKRETATLKCYPIPRHDTVYWYQQGPGQDPQFLISFYEKMQSDKGSIPDRFSAQQFSDYHSELNMSSLELGDSALYFCASSLDQSYGYTFGSGTRLTVV.

The rearrangement uses TRBV5-8 and TRBJ2-5; TRBD1 matches 8 bases. The CDR3 length is 14 residues. Germline V gene lookup returns CDR1 SGHTS and CDR2 YDEGEE. V shed 6 bases and J 1 base; nucleotides not matched to a gene: 5. For the CDR3, the DNA is TGTGCCAGCAACAACCAGGGGGCCCAAGAGACCCAGTACTTC. As protein: CASNNQGAQETQYF.

J is TRBJ1-4 and V is TRBV7-2; D not certain. The CDR3 consists of 14 residues. V lost 3 bases and J lost 7, with 12 bases in between. Germline CDR1 and CDR2: SGHTA and FQGNSA. The CDR3: CASSLNGLGEKLFF. In DNA form, the CDR3 reads TGTGCCAGCAGCTTGAATGGACTGGGTGAAAAACTGTTTTTT. The variable domain in full, completed from reference TRBV7-2 and TRBJ1-4, reads GAGVSQSPSNKVTEKGKDVELRCDPISGHTALYWYRQSLGQGLEFLIYFQGNSAPDKSGLPSDRFSAERTGGSVSTLTIQRTQQEDSAVYLCASSLNGLGEKLFFGSGTQLSVL.